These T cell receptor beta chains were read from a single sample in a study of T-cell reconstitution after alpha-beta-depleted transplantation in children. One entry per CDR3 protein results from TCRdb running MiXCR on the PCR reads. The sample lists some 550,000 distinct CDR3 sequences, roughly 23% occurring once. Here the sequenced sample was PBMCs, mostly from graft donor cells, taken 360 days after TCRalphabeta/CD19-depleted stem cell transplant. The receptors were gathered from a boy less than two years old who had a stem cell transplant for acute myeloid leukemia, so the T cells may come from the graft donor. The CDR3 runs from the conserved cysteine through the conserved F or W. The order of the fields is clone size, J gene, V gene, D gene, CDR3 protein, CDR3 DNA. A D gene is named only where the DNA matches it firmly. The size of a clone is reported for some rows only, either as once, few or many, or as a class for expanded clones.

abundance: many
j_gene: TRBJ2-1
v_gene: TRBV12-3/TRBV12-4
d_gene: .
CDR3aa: CASSLLAASYNEQFF
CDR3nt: TGTGCCAGCAGTTTGCTCGCGGCCTCCTACAATGAGCAGTTCTTC

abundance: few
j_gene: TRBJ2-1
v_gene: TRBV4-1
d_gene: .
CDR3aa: CASSQDISLGDEQFF
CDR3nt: TGCGCCAGCAGCCAAGATATATCCCTGGGAGATGAGCAGTTCTTC

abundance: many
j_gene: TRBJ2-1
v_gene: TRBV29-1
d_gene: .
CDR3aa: CSVELTRFVYNEQFF
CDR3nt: TGCAGCGTTGAACTGACTCGATTTGTCTACAATGAGCAGTTCTTC

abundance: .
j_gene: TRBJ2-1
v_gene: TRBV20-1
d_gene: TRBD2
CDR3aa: CSASWGGSYNEQFF
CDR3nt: TGCAGTGCTTCCTGGGGGGGCTCCTACAATGAGCAGTTCTTC

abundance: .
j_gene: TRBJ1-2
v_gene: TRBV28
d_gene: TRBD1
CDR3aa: CASSFGDRNYGYTF
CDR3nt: TGTGCCAGCAGTTTTGGGGACAGGAACTATGGCTACACCTTC

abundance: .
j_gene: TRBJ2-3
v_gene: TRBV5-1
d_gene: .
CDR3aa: CASSFRTDTQYF
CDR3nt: TGCGCCAGCAGCTTTAGGACAGATACGCAGTATTTT

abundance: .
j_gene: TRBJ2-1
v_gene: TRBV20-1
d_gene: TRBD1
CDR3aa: CCARDSQGALRYNEQFF
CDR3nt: TGCTGTGCTAGAGATTCCCAGGGGGCCTTGAGGTACAATGAGCAGTTCTTC

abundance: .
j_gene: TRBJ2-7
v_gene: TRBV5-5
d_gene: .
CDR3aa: CASSSPYYEQYF
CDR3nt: TGTGCCAGCAGCTCACCGTACTACGAGCAGTACTTC

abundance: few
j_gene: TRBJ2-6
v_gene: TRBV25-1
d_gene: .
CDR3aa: CASRGPGLTSGANVLTF
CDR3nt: TGTGCCAGCAGGGGACCAGGACTGACCTCTGGGGCCAACGTCCTGACTTTC

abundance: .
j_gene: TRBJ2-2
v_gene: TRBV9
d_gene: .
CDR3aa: CASSVDPAGRTGELFF
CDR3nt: TGTGCCAGCAGCGTAGACCCGGCAGGGCGCACCGGGGAGCTGTTTTTT

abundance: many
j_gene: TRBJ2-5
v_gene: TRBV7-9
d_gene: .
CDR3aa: CASSLALGQGAETQYF
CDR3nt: TGTGCCAGCAGCTTAGCGCTGGGGCAGGGTGCGGAGACCCAGTACTTC

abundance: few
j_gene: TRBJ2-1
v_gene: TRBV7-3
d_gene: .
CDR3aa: CASSLDQGIYNEQFF
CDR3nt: TGTGCCAGCAGCTTAGACCAGGGTATCTACAATGAGCAGTTCTTC

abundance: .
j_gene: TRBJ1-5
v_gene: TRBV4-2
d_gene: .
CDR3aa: CASSQEARARYQPQHF
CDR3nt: TGTGCCAGCAGCCAAGAAGCGCGGGCCCGGTACCAGCCCCAGCATTTT

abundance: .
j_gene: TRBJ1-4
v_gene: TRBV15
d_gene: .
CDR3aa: CATSRRGMGDEKLFF
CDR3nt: TGTGCCACCAGCAGACGGGGGATGGGAGATGAAAAACTGTTTTTT

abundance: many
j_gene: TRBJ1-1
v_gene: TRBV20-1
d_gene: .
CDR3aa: CSSTGGTEAFF
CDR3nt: TGCAGTAGCACGGGGGGCACTGAAGCTTTCTTT

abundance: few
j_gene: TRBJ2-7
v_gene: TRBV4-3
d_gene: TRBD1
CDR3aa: CASSQGAGGYYEQYF
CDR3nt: TGCGCCAGCAGCCAAGGAGCAGGGGGCTACTACGAGCAGTACTTC

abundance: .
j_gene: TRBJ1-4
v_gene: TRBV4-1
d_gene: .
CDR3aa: CASSRGHAEKLFF
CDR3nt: TGCGCCAGCAGCCGAGGGCATGCCGAAAAACTGTTTTTT

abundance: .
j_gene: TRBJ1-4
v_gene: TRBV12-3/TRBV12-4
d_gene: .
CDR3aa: CAISFITEQGIATNEKLFF
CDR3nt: TGTGCCATCAGTTTTATCACCGAGCAGGGGATTGCAACTAATGAAAAACTGTTTTTT

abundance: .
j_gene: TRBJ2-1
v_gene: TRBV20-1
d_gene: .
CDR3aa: CSAGGGAEGVQFF
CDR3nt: TGCAGTGCTGGGGGTGGGGCCGAAGGTGTGCAGTTCTTC

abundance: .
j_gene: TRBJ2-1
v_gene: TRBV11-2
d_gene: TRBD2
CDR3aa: CASSVRLAGGPIEQFF
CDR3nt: TGTGCCAGCAGCGTCCGACTAGCGGGGGGGCCTATTGAGCAGTTCTTC

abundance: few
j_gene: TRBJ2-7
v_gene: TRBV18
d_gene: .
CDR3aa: CASSRGTHSYEQYF
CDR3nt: TGTGCCAGCTCACGTGGGACTCACTCCTACGAGCAGTACTTC

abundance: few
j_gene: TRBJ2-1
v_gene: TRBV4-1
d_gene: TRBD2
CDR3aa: CASSHHAGTGGLAGGNEQFF
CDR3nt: TGCGCCAGCAGCCATCACGCAGGGACCGGAGGACTAGCGGGGGGTAATGAGCAGTTCTTC

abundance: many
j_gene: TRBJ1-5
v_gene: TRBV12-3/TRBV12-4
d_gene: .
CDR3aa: CASSRASGSNQPQHF
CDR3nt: TGTGCCAGCAGTCGGGCTTCTGGGAGCAATCAGCCCCAGCATTTT

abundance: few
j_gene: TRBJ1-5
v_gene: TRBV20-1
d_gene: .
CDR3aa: CSARDLGHQPQHF
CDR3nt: TGCAGTGCTAGAGATCTGGGGCATCAGCCCCAGCATTTT

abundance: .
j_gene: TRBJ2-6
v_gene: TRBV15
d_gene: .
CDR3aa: CATSRGSGANVLTF
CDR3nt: TGTGCCACCAGCAGAGGATCTGGGGCCAACGTCCTGACTTTC

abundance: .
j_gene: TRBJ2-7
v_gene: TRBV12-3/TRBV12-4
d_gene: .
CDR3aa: CASRRLSSYEQYF
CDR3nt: TGTGCCAGCAGGCGGTTATCCTCCTACGAGCAGTACTTC

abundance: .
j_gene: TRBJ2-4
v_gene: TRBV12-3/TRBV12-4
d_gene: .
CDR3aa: CTICLDQGGGLGGKNIQYF
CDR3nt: TGTACCATCTGTTTAGATCAAGGTGGCGGGCTCGGAGGCAAAAACATTCAGTACTTC

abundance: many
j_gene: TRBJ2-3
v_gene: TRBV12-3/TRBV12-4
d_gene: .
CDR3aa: CASGPVPGAADTQYF
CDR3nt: TGTGCCAGCGGTCCGGTCCCGGGGGCCGCAGATACGCAGTATTTT

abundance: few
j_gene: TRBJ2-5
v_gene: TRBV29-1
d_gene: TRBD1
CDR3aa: CSVEDAPVYRGYQETQYF
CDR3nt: TGCAGCGTTGAAGATGCACCGGTATACAGGGGGTACCAAGAGACCCAGTACTTC

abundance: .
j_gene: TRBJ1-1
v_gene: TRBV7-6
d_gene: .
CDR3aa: CASSLGGSATEAFF
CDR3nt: TGTGCCAGCAGCTTAGGGGGCTCGGCCACTGAAGCTTTCTTT

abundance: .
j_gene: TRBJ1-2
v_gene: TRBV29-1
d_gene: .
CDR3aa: CSVGQVGGGGYTF
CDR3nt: TGCAGCGTTGGACAGGTCGGGGGAGGTGGCTACACCTTC

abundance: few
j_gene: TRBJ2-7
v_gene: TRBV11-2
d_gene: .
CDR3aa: CASSLELAYEQYF
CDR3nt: TGTGCCAGCAGCTTAGAACTTGCCTACGAGCAGTACTTC

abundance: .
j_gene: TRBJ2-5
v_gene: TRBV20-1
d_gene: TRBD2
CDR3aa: CSAARWRLAGLQETQYF
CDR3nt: TGCAGTGCTGCCCGATGGAGGCTAGCGGGACTTCAAGAGACCCAGTACTTC

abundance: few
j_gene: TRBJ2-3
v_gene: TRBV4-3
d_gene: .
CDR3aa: CASSIWGRGTDTQYF
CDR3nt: TGCGCCAGCAGTATTTGGGGGCGCGGCACAGATACGCAGTATTTT

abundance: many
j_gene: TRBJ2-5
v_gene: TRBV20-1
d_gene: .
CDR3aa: CSASGQVEETQYF
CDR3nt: TGCAGTGCTAGTGGCCAGGTGGAAGAGACCCAGTACTTC

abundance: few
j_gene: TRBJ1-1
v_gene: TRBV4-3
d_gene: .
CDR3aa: CASSRAIRPNTEAFF
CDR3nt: TGCGCCAGCAGCCGAGCTATTAGGCCGAACACTGAAGCTTTCTTT